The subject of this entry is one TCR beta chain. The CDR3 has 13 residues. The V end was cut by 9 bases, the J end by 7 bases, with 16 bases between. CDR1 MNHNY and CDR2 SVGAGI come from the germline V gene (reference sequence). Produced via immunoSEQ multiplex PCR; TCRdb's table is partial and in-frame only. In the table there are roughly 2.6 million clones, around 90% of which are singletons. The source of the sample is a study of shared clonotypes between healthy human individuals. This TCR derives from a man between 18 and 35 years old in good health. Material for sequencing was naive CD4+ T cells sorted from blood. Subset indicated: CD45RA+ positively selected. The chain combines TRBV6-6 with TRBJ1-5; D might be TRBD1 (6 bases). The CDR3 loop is CASVQGQGQPQHF. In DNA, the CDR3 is TGTGCCAGTGTACAGGGCCAAGGGCAGCCCCAGCATTTT.